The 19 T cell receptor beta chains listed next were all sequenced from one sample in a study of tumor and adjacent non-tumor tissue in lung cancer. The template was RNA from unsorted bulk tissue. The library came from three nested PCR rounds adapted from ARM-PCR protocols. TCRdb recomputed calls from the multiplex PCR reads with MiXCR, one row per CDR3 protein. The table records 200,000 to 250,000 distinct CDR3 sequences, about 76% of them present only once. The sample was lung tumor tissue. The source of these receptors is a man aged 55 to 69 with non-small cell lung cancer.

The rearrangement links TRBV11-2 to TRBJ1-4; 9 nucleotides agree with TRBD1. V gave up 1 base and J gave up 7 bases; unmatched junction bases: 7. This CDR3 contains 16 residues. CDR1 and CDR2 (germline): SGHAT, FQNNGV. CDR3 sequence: CASSLGDRVVGEKLFF. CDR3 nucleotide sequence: TGTGCCAGCAGCTTAGGGGACAGGGTGGTCGGTGAAAAACTGTTTTTT.

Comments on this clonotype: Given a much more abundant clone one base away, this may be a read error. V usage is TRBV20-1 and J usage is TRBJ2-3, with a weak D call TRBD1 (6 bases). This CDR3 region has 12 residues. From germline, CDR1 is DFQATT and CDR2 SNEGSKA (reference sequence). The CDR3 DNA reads TGCAAAGGGACAAGCATCAGGTCTGCGCAGTATTTT. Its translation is CKGTSIRSAQYF.

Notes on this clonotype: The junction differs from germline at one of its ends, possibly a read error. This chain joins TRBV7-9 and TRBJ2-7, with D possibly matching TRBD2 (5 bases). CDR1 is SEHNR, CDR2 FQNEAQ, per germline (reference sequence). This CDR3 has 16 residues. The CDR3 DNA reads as TGTGCAAGCAGCCTAGATGTCGGGGTGCCAGAGGGAGAGCAGTACTTC. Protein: CASSLDVGVPEGEQYF. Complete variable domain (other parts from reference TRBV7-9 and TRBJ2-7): DTGVSQNPRHKITKRGQNVTFRCDPISEHNRLYWYRQTLGQGPEFLTYFQNEAQLEKSRLLSDRFSAERPKGSFSTLEIQRTEQGDSAMYLCASSLDVGVPEGEQYFGPGTRLTVT.

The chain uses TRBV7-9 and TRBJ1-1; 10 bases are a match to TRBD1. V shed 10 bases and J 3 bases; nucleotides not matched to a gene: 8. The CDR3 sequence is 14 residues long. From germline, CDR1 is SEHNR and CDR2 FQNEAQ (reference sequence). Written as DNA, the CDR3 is TGTGCCATCGGAGCCGGGACAGGGGACACTGAAGCTTTCTTT. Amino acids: CAIGAGTGDTEAFF.

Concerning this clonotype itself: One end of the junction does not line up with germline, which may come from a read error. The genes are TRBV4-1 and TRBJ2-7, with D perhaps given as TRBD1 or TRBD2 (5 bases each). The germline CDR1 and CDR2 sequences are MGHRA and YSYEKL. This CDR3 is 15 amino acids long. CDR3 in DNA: TGCGCCAGCAGCCAAGTATCTCTAGGACGGGGCGAGCTGTACTTT. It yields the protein CASSQVSLGRGELYF.

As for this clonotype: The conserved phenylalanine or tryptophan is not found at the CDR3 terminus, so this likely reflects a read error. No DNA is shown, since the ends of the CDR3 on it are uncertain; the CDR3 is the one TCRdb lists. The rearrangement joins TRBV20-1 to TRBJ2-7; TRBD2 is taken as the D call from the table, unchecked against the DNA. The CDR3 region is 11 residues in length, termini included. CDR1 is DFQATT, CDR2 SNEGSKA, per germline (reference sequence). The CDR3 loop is CNARDLTIEYY.

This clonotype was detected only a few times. The CDR3 spells CASSPPAGSGGLHNEQFF. CDR3 bases: TGTGCCAGCAGTCCCCCAGCGGGTAGCGGGGGGTTACACAATGAGCAGTTCTTC. The chain couples TRBV12-3 or TRBV12-4 to TRBJ2-1; 10 bases line up with TRBD2. This CDR3 is 18 amino acids long. Trimming removed 5 bases from V and 5 bases from J; junction bases left unmatched: 15.

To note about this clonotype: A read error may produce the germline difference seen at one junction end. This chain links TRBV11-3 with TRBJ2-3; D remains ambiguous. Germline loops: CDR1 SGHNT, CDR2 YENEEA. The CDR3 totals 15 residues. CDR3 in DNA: TGTGCCATCAGCTTAGATCCCTGGGTCACAGATACTCAGTGTTTT. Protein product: CAISLDPWVTDTQCF.

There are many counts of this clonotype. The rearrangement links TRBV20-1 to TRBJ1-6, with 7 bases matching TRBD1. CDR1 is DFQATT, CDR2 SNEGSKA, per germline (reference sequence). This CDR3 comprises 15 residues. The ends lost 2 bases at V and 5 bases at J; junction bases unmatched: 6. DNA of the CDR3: TGCAGTGCTAGAACAACAGGGGTAAATAATTCACCCCTCCACTTT. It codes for CSARTTGVNNSPLHF.

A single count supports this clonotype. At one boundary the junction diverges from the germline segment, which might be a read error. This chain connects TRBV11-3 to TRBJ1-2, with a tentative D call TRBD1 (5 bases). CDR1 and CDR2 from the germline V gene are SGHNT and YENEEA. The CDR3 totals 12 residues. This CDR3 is CASTLEGYGYTF. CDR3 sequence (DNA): TGTGCCAGCACCTTAGAGGGGTATGGCTACACCTTC.

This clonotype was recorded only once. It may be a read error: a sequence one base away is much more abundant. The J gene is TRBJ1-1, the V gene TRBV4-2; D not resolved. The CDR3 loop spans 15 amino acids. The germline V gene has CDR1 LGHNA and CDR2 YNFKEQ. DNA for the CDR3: TGTGCCATCAGCCAAGATCTGGCCGTTCGAACTGAAGCTTTCTTT. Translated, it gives CAISQDLAVRTEAFF.

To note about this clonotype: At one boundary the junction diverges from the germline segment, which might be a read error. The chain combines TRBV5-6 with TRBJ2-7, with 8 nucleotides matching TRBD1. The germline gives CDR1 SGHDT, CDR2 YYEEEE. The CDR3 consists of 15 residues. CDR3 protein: CASSLVSGGGNEQCF. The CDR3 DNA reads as TGTGCCAGCAGCTTGGTATCAGGGGGCGGGAACGAGCAGTGCTTC.

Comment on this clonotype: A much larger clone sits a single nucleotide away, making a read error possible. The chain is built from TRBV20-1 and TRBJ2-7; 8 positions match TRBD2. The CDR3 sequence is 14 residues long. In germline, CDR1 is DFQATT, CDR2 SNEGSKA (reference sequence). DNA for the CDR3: TGCAGTGCTCAGCCGGGGGGGGCGTCCTACGTGCAGTACTTC. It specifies CSAQPGGASYVQYF.

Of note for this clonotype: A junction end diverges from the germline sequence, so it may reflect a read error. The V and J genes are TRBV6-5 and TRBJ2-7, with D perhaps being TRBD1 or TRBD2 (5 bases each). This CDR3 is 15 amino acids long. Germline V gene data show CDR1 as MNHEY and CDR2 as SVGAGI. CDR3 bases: TGTGCCACCAAGGGGACGAGGTACAGAGCGCGCGAGCAGTACTTT. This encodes CATKGTRYRAREQYF.

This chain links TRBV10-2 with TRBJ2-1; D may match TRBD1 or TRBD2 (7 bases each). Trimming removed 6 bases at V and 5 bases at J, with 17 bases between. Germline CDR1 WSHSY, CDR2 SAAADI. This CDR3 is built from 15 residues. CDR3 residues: CASRKGAGDNNEQFF. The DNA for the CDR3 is TGCGCCAGCAGGAAGGGGGCGGGAGATAACAATGAGCAGTTCTTC.

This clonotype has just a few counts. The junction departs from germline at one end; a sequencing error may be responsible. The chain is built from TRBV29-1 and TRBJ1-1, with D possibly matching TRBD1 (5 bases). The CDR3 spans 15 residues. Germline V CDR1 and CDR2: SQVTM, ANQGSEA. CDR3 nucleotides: TGCAACGTTGCAGGACAAGGATCCTTGGGGACTGAAGCTTTCTTT. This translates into CNVAGQGSLGTEAFF.

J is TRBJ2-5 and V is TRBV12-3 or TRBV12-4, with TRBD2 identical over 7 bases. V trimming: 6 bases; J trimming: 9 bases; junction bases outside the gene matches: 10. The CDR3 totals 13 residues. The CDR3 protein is CASRTGTAGAQYF. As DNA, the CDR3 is TGTGCCAGCAGAACCGGGACCGCGGGGGCCCAGTACTTC.

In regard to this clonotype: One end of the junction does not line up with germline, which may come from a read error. The CDR3 sequence is CSLELGMAPYEQYF. The DNA for the CDR3 is TGCAGCCTTGAACTCGGGATGGCCCCCTACGAGCAGTACTTC. V is TRBV29-1 and J is TRBJ2-7; a weak D match, TRBD2 (5 bases). The CDR3 is 14 amino acids. The germline CDR1 and CDR2 sequences are SQVTM and ANQGSEA.

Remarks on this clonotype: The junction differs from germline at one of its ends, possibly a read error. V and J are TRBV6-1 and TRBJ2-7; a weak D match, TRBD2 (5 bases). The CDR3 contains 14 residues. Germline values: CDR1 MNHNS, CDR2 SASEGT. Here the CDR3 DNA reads TGTGCCAACAGTGCCTCGGGGAAGGCATACGAGCAGTACTTC. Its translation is CANSASGKAYEQYF.